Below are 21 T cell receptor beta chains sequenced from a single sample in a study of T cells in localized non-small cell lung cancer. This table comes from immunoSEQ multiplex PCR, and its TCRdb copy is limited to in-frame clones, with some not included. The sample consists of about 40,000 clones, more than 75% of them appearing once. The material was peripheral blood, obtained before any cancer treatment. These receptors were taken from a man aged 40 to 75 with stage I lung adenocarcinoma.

In nucleotides, the CDR3 is TGCGCCAGCAGCTTGACAGGGACAGGGAAGGTCTATGACGAGCAGTACTTC. It codes for CASSLTGTGKVYDEQYF. This sequence joins TRBV5-1 and TRBJ2-7, with 9 bases identical to TRBD1. Germline V gene data show CDR1 as SGHRS and CDR2 as YFSETQ. This CDR3 region has 17 residues. Trimming cost V 1 base and J 5 bases; bases outside gene matches: 13. The whole variable domain, filled in from reference TRBV5-1 and TRBJ2-7, reads KAGVTQTPRYLIKTRGQQVTLSCSPISGHRSVSWYQQTPGQGLQFLFEYFSETQRNKGNFPGRFSGRQFSNSRSEMNVSTLELGDSALYLCASSLTGTGKVYDEQYFGPGTRLTVT.

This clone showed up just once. The chain's CDR3 is CAWSGGRGTDTQYF. The CDR3 DNA is TGTGCCTGGAGTGGGGGGAGGGGCACAGATACGCAGTATTTT. This chain uses TRBV30 with TRBJ2-3; 7 bases agree with TRBD2. V dropped 1 base and J dropped 1; count of bases not matched to a gene: 2. This CDR3 contains 14 residues. Germline assignment: CDR1 GTSNPN and CDR2 SVGIG (reference sequence).

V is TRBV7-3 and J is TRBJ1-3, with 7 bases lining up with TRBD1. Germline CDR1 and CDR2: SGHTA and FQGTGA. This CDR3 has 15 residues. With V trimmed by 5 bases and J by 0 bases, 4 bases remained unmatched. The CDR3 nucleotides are TGTGCCAGCAGCCCGCAGGGGGTCTCTGGAAACACCATATATTTT. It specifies CASSPQGVSGNTIYF.

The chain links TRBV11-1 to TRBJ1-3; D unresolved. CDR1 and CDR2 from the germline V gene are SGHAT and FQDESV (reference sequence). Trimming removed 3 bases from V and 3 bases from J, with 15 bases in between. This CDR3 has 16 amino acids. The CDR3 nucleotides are TGTGCCAGCAGCTTCTCCTCTTGGGGTTTTGGAAACACCATATATTTT. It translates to CASSFSSWGFGNTIYF.

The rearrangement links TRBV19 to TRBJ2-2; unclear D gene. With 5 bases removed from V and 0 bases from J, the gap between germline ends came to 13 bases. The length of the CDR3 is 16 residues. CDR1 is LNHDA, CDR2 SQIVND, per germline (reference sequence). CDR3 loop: CASSSRTVTNTGELFF. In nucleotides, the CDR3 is TGTGCCAGTAGTTCCCGGACGGTGACGAACACCGGGGAGCTGTTTTTT.

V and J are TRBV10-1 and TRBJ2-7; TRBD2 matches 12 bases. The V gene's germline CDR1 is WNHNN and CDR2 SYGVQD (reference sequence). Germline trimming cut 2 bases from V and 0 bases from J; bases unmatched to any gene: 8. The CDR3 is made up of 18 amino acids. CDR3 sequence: CASSERGLAGDSSYEQYF. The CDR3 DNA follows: TGCGCCAGCAGTGAGAGGGGACTAGCGGGCGATAGCTCCTACGAGCAGTACTTC.

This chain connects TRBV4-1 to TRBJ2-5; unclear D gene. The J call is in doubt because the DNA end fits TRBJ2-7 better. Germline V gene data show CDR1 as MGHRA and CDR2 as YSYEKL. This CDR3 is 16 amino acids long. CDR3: CASSQGLDVSYYEQYF. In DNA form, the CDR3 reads TGCGCCAGCAGCCAAGGGTTAGACGTTAGCTACTACGAGCAGTACTTC.

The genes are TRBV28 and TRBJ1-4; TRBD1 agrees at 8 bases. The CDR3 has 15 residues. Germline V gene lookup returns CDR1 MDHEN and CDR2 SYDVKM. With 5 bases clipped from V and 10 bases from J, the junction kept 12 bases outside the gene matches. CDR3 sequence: CASSPGTGRGVKLFF. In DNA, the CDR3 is TGTGCCAGCAGTCCAGGGACAGGCCGCGGGGTAAAACTGTTTTTT. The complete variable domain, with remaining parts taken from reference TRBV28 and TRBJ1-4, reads DVKVTQSSRYLVKRTGEKVFLECVQDMDHENMFWYRQDPGLGLRLIYFSYDVKMKEKGDIPEGYSVSREKKERFSLILESASTNQTSMYLCASSPGTGRGVKLFFGSGTQLSVL.

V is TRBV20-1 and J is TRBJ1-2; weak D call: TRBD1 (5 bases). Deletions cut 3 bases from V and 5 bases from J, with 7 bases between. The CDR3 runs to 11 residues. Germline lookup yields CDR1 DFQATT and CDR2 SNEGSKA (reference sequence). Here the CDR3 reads CSASPGYGYTF. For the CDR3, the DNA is TGCAGTGCTAGTCCAGGGTATGGCTACACCTTC.

The CDR3 DNA sequence: TGTGCCAGCAGCCCACACTCCTCCCATGAAAAACTGTTTTTT. This encodes CASSPHSSHEKLFF. This rearrangement joins TRBV7-6 to TRBJ1-4; no definite D call. CDR1 is SGHVS, CDR2 FNYEAQ, per germline. The V and J ends lost 5 bases and 6 bases respectively, with 13 bases between them. The CDR3 has 14 residues. Drawing the rest from reference TRBV7-6 and TRBJ1-4, the complete variable domain is GAGVSQSPRYKVTKRGQDVALRCDPISGHVSLYWYRQALGQGPEFLTYFNYEAQQDKSGLPNDRFSAERPEGSISTLTIQRTEQRDSAMYRCASSPHSSHEKLFFGSGTQLSVL.

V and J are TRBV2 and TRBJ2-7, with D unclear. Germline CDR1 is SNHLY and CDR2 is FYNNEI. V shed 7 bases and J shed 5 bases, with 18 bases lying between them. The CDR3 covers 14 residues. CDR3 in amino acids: CASTGTLTGDEQYF. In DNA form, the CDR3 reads TGTGCCAGCACCGGAACCCTGACGGGCGACGAGCAGTACTTC.

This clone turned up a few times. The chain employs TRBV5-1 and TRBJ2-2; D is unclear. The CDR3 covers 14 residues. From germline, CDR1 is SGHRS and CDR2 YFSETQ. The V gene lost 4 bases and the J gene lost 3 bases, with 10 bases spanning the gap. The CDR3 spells CASSVVLDTGELFF. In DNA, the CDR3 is TGCGCCAGCAGCGTGGTTTTGGACACCGGGGAGCTGTTTTTT.

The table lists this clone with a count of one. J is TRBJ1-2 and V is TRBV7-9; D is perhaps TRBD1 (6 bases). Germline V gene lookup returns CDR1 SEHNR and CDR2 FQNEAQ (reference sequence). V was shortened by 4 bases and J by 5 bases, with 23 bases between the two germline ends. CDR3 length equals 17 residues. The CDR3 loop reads CASSSAGDRPLLYGYTF. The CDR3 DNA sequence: TGTGCCAGCAGCTCGGCAGGGGACCGACCTCTGCTTTATGGCTACACCTTC. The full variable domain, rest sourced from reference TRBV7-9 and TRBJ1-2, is DTGVSQNPRHKITKRGQNVTFRCDPISEHNRLYWYRQTLGQGPEFLTYFQNEAQLEKSRLLSDRFSAERPKGSFSTLEIQRTEQGDSAMYLCASSSAGDRPLLYGYTFGSGTRLTVV.

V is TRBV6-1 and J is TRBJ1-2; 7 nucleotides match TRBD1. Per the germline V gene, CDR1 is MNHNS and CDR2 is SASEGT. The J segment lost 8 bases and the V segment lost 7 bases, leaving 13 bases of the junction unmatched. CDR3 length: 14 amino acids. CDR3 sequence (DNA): TGTGCCAGCAACCGACGGACAGGCCCCACGGGCTACACCTTC. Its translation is CASNRRTGPTGYTF.

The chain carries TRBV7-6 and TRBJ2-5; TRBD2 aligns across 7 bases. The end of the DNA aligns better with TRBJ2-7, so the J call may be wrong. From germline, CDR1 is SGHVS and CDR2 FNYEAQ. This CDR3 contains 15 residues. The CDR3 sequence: CASSLDAGVFYEQYF. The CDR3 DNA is TGTGCCAGCAGCTTAGATGCGGGAGTGTTCTACGAGCAGTACTTC.

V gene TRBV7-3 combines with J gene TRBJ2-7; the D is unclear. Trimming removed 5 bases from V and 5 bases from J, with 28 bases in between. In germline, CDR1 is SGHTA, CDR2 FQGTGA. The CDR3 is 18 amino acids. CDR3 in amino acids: CASSPRPFQDPNTDEQYF. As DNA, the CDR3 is TGTGCCAGCAGCCCCAGGCCTTTTCAAGACCCCAACACGGACGAGCAGTACTTC.

CDR3 nucleotide sequence: TGTGCCAGCAGTTCTCCTACCACGGAGGGCACAGATACGCAGTATTTT. It is translated as CASSSPTTEGTDTQYF. The V gene is TRBV28, the J gene TRBJ2-3; D is possibly TRBD2 (5 bases). The CDR3 spans 16 residues. CDR1 is MDHEN, CDR2 SYDVKM, per germline. Trimming took 4 bases from V and 1 from J, leaving 15 bases between them.

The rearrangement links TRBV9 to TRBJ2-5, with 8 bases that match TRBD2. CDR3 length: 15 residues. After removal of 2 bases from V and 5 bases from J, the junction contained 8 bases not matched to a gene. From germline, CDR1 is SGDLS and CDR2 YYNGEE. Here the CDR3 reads CASSVTAGDGETQYF. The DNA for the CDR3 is TGTGCCAGCAGCGTTACAGCGGGAGATGGGGAGACCCAGTACTTC.

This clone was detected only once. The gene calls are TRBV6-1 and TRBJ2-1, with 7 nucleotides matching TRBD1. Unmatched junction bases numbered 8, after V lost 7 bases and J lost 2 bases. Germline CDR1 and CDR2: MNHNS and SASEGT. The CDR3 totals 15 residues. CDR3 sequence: CASTLNRGPYNEQFF. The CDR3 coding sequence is TGTGCCAGCACCCTTAACAGGGGCCCCTACAATGAGCAGTTCTTC.

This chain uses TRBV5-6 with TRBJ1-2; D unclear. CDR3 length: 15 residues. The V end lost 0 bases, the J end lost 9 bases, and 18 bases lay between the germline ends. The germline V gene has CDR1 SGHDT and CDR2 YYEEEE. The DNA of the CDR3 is TGTGCCAGCAGCTTGGCCGGGGATAACCGGATCAGCTACACCTTC. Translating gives CASSLAGDNRISYTF.

CDR3 sequence reads: CASSEVEGATQYF. In DNA, the CDR3 is TGTGCCAGCAGCGAAGTAGAGGGGGCAACGCAGTATTTT. The chain combines TRBV7-3 with TRBJ2-3; 7 nucleotides line up with TRBD1. V lost 5 bases and J lost 9; bases outside the gene matches: 8. Germline V gene data show CDR1 as SGHTA and CDR2 as FQGTGA. The CDR3 is 13 amino acids.